This T cell receptor (beta chain) was documented in a study of CD8 T cells in Susac syndrome. After extraction with the RNeasy kit, about 0.45 to 1 ug of the RNA was reverse transcribed using random hexamers. TCRdb re-called the immunoSEQ multiplex PCR reads through MiXCR, storing one row per CDR3 protein. The sample consists of roughly 190,000 distinct CDR3 sequences, 80% to 95% of them appearing once. Trimming shortened V by 0 bases and J by 3 bases, and 15 bases separated the two germline ends. Germline loops: CDR1 SGHRS, CDR2 YFSETQ. The CDR3 runs to 16 residues. The receptor was isolated from a human donor in good health. The genes are TRBV5-1 and TRBJ1-2; D unclear. The sequenced material came from CD4+ T cells from PBMCs. The CDR3 region is CASSLGDLEGDYGYTF. CDR3 bases: TGCGCCAGCAGCTTGGGGGATCTCGAAGGAGACTATGGCTACACCTTC.